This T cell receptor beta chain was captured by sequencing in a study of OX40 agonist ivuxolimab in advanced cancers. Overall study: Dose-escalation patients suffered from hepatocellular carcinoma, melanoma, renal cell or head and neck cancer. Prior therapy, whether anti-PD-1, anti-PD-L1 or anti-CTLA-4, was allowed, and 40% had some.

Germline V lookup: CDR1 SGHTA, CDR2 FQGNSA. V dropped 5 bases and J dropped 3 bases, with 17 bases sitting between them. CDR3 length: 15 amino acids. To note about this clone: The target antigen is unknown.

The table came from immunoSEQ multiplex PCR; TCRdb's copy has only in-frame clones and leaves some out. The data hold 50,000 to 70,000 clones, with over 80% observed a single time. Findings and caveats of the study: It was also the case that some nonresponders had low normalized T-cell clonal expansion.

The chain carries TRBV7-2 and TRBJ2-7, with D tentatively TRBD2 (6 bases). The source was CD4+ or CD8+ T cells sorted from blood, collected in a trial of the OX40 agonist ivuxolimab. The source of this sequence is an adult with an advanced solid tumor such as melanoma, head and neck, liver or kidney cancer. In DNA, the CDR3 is TGTGCCAGCAGCCCCCAGGAGGGGAGTTACTACGAGCAGTACTTC. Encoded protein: CASSPQEGSYYEQYF. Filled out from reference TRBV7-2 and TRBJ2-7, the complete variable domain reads GAGVSQSPSNKVTEKGKDVELRCDPISGHTALYWYRQSLGQGLEFLIYFQGNSAPDKSGLPSDRFSAERTGGSVSTLTIQRTQQEDSAVYLCASSPQEGSYYEQYFGPGTRLTVT.